The 21 T cell receptor beta chains in this list originate from one sample, sequenced in a study of T cells in Graves' hyperthyroidism and ophthalmopathy. Amplification yielded TCR beta CDR3 regions, with RNA transcripts as the source. HTBI primers were the set used in a first-round RT-PCR of the TCR CDR3. Each CDR3 protein gets one entry after TCRdb re-called the multiplex PCR reads with MiXCR. The sample holds approximately 300,000 distinct CDR3 sequences, over 15% seen once. Sequencing was done on a sample of blood. The receptor source for this set is a woman in her sixties with Graves' ophthalmopathy.

This clonotype was seen a handful of times. The chain has TRBV9 and TRBJ2-7; 8 nucleotides line up with TRBD2. Germline CDR1 and CDR2: SGDLS and YYNGEE. This CDR3 is 16 amino acids long. V shed 4 bases, J shed 5 bases, and the junction held 14 bases outside the gene matches. Here the CDR3 DNA reads TGTGCCAGCAGCTTCACGGGGGGGCCTAATCTCCACGAGCAGTACTTC. It encodes CASSFTGGPNLHEQYF.

This clonotype was counted ten times or more. The chain joins TRBV11-2 to TRBJ2-1; 9 bases line up with TRBD1. In germline, CDR1 is SGHAT, CDR2 FQNNGV. The CDR3 has 16 residues. V shed 5 bases and J 4 bases; nucleotides not matched to a gene: 9. CDR3 sequence: CASSVMVGQGYNEQFF. DNA of the CDR3: TGTGCCAGCAGCGTAATGGTAGGACAGGGGTACAATGAGCAGTTCTTC.

The chain combines TRBV19 with TRBJ1-5; possible D gene TRBD1, 5 bases. Trimming removed 7 bases from V and 2 bases from J, with 15 bases in between. Germline V gene data show CDR1 as LNHDA and CDR2 as SQIVND (reference sequence). CDR3 length: 15 residues. CDR3 loop: CASTLVGAGNQPQHF. CDR3 in DNA: TGTGCCAGTACCCTCGTTGGGGCTGGCAATCAGCCCCAGCATTTT.

In its sample, this clonotype was seen a few times. The CDR3 spells CASSFSDRDYTGELFF. The CDR3 DNA reads TGTGCCAGCAGCTTCTCGGACAGGGATTACACCGGGGAGCTGTTTTTT. The rearrangement links TRBV5-5 to TRBJ2-2; TRBD1 agrees at 8 bases. Germline-derived CDR1 and CDR2 are SGHKS and YYEKEE (reference sequence). Losses at the gene ends were 2 bases for V and 3 bases for J; bases not matched to a gene: 6. This CDR3 region has 16 residues.

This clonotype was recorded at least ten times. This sequence joins TRBV5-1 and TRBJ2-2; 10 positions match TRBD2. The V gene's germline CDR1 is SGHRS and CDR2 YFSETQ. Trimming at V came to 3 bases and at J to 5 bases, leaving 4 bases not matched to a gene. The CDR3 covers 15 residues. CDR3 residues: CASSSLAGDTGELFF. DNA of the CDR3: TGCGCCAGCAGCTCTCTAGCGGGAGATACCGGGGAGCTGTTTTTT. Full variable domain (outside the CDR3, taken from reference TRBV5-1 and TRBJ2-2): KAGVTQTPRYLIKTRGQQVTLSCSPISGHRSVSWYQQTPGQGLQFLFEYFSETQRNKGNFPGRFSGRQFSNSRSEMNVSTLELGDSALYLCASSSLAGDTGELFFGEGSRLTVL.

This clonotype was seen at least ten times. The chain links TRBV7-8 to TRBJ1-4; no definite D call. The CDR3 runs to 16 residues. The germline V gene has CDR1 SGHVS and CDR2 FQNEAQ. V dropped 1 base and J dropped 0 bases, with 9 bases sitting between them. The CDR3: CASSLGLAATNEKLFF. The CDR3 coding sequence is TGTGCCAGCAGCTTAGGGTTGGCTGCAACTAATGAAAAACTGTTTTTT.

Worth noting for this clonotype: This may come from a read error, since a much larger clone is one base off. CDR3 protein: CASSLFQGVGQETQYF. The CDR3 DNA reads TGTGCCAGCAGCTTGTTCCAGGGGGTGGGTCAAGAGACCCAGTACTTC. The rearrangement joins TRBV11-1 to TRBJ2-5, with 7 bases that match TRBD1. Germline lookup yields CDR1 SGHAT and CDR2 FQDESV (reference sequence). The CDR3 has 16 residues. Trimming cost V 3 bases and J 2 bases; bases outside gene matches: 9.

This clonotype was counted between two and nine times. The chain recombines TRBV6-2 or TRBV6-3 with TRBJ2-2; TRBD2 matches at 7 bases. Unmatched junction bases numbered 9, after V lost 2 bases and J lost 6 bases. The germline CDR1 and CDR2 sequences are MNHEY and SVGEGT. The CDR3 has 16 amino acids. As DNA, the CDR3 is TGTGCCAGCAGTTACAGGAGCGGGATAGGGGCCGGGGAGCTGTTTTTT. Translated: CASSYRSGIGAGELFF.

In its sample, this clonotype was seen many times. The genes are TRBV18 and TRBJ2-7; D is unclear. The germline V gene encodes CDR1 KGHSH and CDR2 LQKENI. CDR3 length equals 16 residues. V lost 3 bases to trimming and J lost 2 bases, with 17 bases between them. As DNA, the CDR3 is TGTGCCAGCTCACCTTTCGCGCAGGACCCTACCTACGAGCAGTACTTC. It encodes CASSPFAQDPTYEQYF.

This chain links TRBV4-2 with TRBJ1-1; possible D gene TRBD1, 5 bases. Looked up from germline, CDR1 is LGHNA and CDR2 is YNFKEQ. Trimming removed 0 bases from V and 1 base from J, with 9 bases in between. This CDR3 comprises 15 residues. As DNA, the CDR3 is TGTGCCAGCAGCCAAGAGCCGGGACGGAACACTGAAGCTTTCTTT. This gives the protein CASSQEPGRNTEAFF.

This clonotype has more than one count but fewer than ten. The chain combines TRBV4-1 with TRBJ2-7; D remains ambiguous. Deletions cut 0 bases from V and 3 bases from J, with 18 bases between. The CDR3 is 17 amino acids. The germline V gene has CDR1 MGHRA and CDR2 YSYEKL. The CDR3 here is CASSQDLARPRVYEQYF. The CDR3 DNA is TGCGCCAGCAGCCAAGATCTGGCGCGGCCTCGGGTCTACGAGCAGTACTTC.

V and J are TRBV6-6 and TRBJ1-5, with D tentatively TRBD1 (6 bases). Germline V CDR1 and CDR2: MNHNY, SVGAGI (reference sequence). The length of the CDR3 is 18 residues. Trimming left V 1 base short and J 1 base short, with 17 bases between. This chain's CDR3 is CASSYWAAGDKSNQPQHF. The CDR3 bases are TGTGCCAGCAGTTACTGGGCGGCAGGGGACAAAAGCAATCAGCCCCAGCATTTT.

The J gene is TRBJ1-5, the V gene TRBV6-1; no reliable D call. Germline loops: CDR1 MNHNS, CDR2 SASEGT. V was shortened by 5 bases and J by 5 bases, with 10 bases between the two germline ends. The CDR3 contains 13 residues. The CDR3 bases are TGTGCCAGCAGTCCGGACCAGTATCAGCCCCAGCATTTT. As protein: CASSPDQYQPQHF.

This clonotype has only a few counts. The chain combines TRBV20-1 with TRBJ1-6, with TRBD1 matching over 10 bases. Germline trimming cut 6 bases from V and 3 bases from J; bases unmatched to any gene: 5. The germline CDR1 and CDR2 sequences are DFQATT and SNEGSKA (reference sequence). The length of the CDR3 is 15 residues. CDR3 residues: CSAPGQGNYNSPLHF. DNA for the CDR3: TGCAGTGCCCCGGGACAGGGGAACTATAATTCACCCCTCCACTTT.

This clonotype was detected ten times or more. The chain has TRBV27 and TRBJ2-5; D might be TRBD2 (6 bases). Germline V gene data show CDR1 as MNHEY and CDR2 as SMNVEV (reference sequence). The CDR3 extends over 15 amino acids. The germline V and J ends were trimmed by 5 bases and 5 bases, with 18 bases remaining between them. The CDR3 DNA follows: TGTGCCAGCAGTCCACTCCGGGGGAGAGGGGAGACCCAGTACTTC. Protein product: CASSPLRGRGETQYF.

This clonotype was detected ten times or more. The chain recombines TRBV11-1 with TRBJ2-7, with 7 positions matching TRBD1. CDR1 is SGHAT, CDR2 FQDESV, per germline (reference sequence). The CDR3 runs 15 residues. Trimming took 5 bases from V and 0 from J; bases not matched to a gene: 7. This chain's CDR3 is CASSPRQGPSYEQYF. In DNA, the CDR3 is TGTGCCAGCAGCCCGCGACAGGGTCCCTCCTACGAGCAGTACTTC.

The V call is TRBV29-1, the J call TRBJ2-7; D is unclear. The length of the CDR3 is 11 residues. Per germline, CDR1 SQVTM and CDR2 ANQGSEA. Trimming took 7 bases from V and 5 from J, leaving 12 bases between them. For the CDR3, the DNA is TGCAGCGCTCTGGTCAGGAACGAGCAGTACTTC. Translating it yields CSALVRNEQYF.

The chain carries TRBV7-6 and TRBJ2-5; TRBD1 aligns across 8 bases. CDR3 length: 17 amino acids. The V gene's germline CDR1 is SGHVS and CDR2 FNYEAQ. The V gene end was trimmed by 1 base and the J gene end by 11 bases; junction bases not matched to a gene: 18. The CDR3 reads CASSLGGIGAGGVTQYF. The CDR3 bases are TGTGCCAGCAGCTTAGGGGGCATTGGGGCAGGGGGCGTAACTCAGTACTTC. The full variable domain, its missing parts supplied by reference TRBV7-6 and TRBJ2-5, is GAGVSQSPRYKVTKRGQDVALRCDPISGHVSLYWYRQALGQGPEFLTYFNYEAQQDKSGLPNDRFSAERPEGSISTLTIQRTEQRDSAMYRCASSLGGIGAGGVTQYFGPGTRLLVL.

This clonotype occurred many times. The genes are TRBV11-2 and TRBJ1-1, with 8 bases lining up with TRBD1. From germline, CDR1 is SGHAT and CDR2 FQNNGV. J lost 5 bases, V lost 3 bases, and 5 bases had no gene match. CDR3 length: 14 residues. For the CDR3, the DNA is TGTGCCAGCAGCTTCACCGGACAGGGAACTGAAGCTTTCTTT. This codes for CASSFTGQGTEAFF. The full variable domain, completed using reference TRBV11-2 and TRBJ1-1, is EAGVAQSPRYKIIEKRQSVAFWCNPISGHATLYWYQQILGQGPKLLIQFQNNGVVDDSQLPKDRFSAERLKGVDSTLKIQPAKLEDSAVYLCASSFTGQGTEAFFGQGTRLTVV.

The rearrangement uses TRBV6-2 or TRBV6-3 and TRBJ2-2, with no clear D. V shed 1 base and J shed 5 bases, with 11 bases lying between them. The germline V gene encodes CDR1 MNHEY and CDR2 SVGEGT. CDR3 length: 15 amino acids. The CDR3 is CASSYLRMRTGELFF. For the CDR3, the DNA is TGTGCCAGCAGTTACTTGAGAATGAGGACCGGGGAGCTGTTTTTT.

This clonotype was picked up many times. The chain carries TRBV2 and TRBJ1-5; TRBD1 is a possible D gene (6 bases). Germline V CDR1 and CDR2: SNHLY, FYNNEI. This CDR3 is 15 amino acids long. Trimming pared 4 bases from V and 0 bases from J, leaving 10 bases between. The CDR3 sequence: CASSAQGNSNQPQHF. CDR3 sequence (DNA): TGTGCCAGCAGTGCACAGGGTAATAGCAATCAGCCCCAGCATTTT.